Each of the 26 T cell receptor beta chains below was sequenced from the same sample in a study of T cell changes during pregnancy in multiple sclerosis. Produced via immunoSEQ multiplex PCR; TCRdb's table is partial and in-frame only. The sample has more than 100,000 clones; approximately 90% are singletons. The sample in question was peripheral blood, obtained after pregnancy. These TCRs come from a female donor with multiple sclerosis, enrolled in a pregnancy study.

This chain joins TRBV28 and TRBJ2-1; maybe TRBD2 (6 bases). Germline loops: CDR1 MDHEN, CDR2 SYDVKM. The CDR3 is 15 residues long. Between the trimmed V and J ends, which lost 5 bases and 7 bases, there was a span of 18 bases. The CDR3 loop reads CASSPLVGGENEQFF. DNA for the CDR3: TGTGCCAGCAGTCCCTTAGTGGGAGGCGAAAATGAGCAGTTCTTC.

The genes are TRBV28 and TRBJ1-2, with 8 bases matching TRBD1. V shed 5 bases, J shed 9 bases, and the junction held 11 bases outside the gene matches. This CDR3 spans 14 amino acids. Looked up from germline, CDR1 is MDHEN and CDR2 is SYDVKM. The CDR3 loop reads CASSLSRGPVSYTF. As DNA, the CDR3 is TGTGCCAGCAGTCTCAGCAGGGGGCCCGTCAGCTACACCTTC.

This rearrangement joins TRBV4-3 to TRBJ1-4; D uncertain. V was clipped by 1 base and J by 7 bases, with 10 bases between them. Germline V gives CDR1 LGHNA, CDR2 YSLEER. The CDR3 is 14 residues long. The CDR3 loop reads CASSQGGFGEKLFF. The CDR3 DNA reads TGCGCCAGCAGCCAAGGAGGGTTTGGTGAAAAACTGTTTTTT.

The chain combines TRBV7-7 with TRBJ2-1; TRBD1 agrees at 7 bases. In germline, CDR1 is SSHAT, CDR2 FNYEAQ (reference sequence). CDR3 length: 13 residues. V was clipped by 4 bases and J by 4 bases; unmatched bases: 1. This chain's CDR3 is CASSSDRYNEQFF. The CDR3 DNA reads as TGTGCCAGCAGCTCGGACAGGTACAATGAGCAGTTCTTC.

The chain is built from TRBV19 and TRBJ1-2; D unresolved. The CDR3 runs to 14 residues. CDR1 and CDR2 (germline): LNHDA, SQIVND (reference sequence). Trimming removed 10 bases at V and 1 base at J, with 16 bases between. This CDR3 is CATRGKSFNYGYTF. The CDR3 DNA follows: TGTGCCACCCGAGGGAAAAGCTTTAACTATGGCTACACCTTC.

The chain couples TRBV6-5 to TRBJ1-2; D gene uncertain. Trimming removed 0 bases from V and 8 bases from J, with 19 bases in between. Germline V gene sequence: CDR1 MNHEY, CDR2 SVGAGI. The CDR3 extends over 16 amino acids. CDR3 residues: CASSYSDTPLHRGYTF. The CDR3 DNA sequence: TGTGCCAGCAGTTACTCAGACACACCGCTTCACCGGGGCTACACCTTC.

J is TRBJ2-4 and V is TRBV5-8; 9 bases map to TRBD1. After removal of 1 base from V and 8 bases from J, the junction contained 10 bases not matched to a gene. This CDR3 contains 16 residues. Germline V gene sequence: CDR1 SGHTS, CDR2 YDEGEE. The CDR3 nucleotides are TGTGCCAGCAGCTTGTTTAGGACAGGGGAGGAAGACATTCAGTACTTC. Translating gives CASSLFRTGEEDIQYF.

This chain connects TRBV15 to TRBJ1-2; 7 positions agree with TRBD1. The ends lost 0 bases at V and 2 bases at J; junction bases unmatched: 6. CDR1 is LNHNV, CDR2 YYDKDF, per germline (reference sequence). The length of the CDR3 is 16 residues. The CDR3 region is CATSRDKGAQNYGYTF. In nucleotides, the CDR3 is TGTGCCACCAGCAGAGATAAGGGGGCCCAAAACTATGGCTACACCTTC.

This chain joins TRBV15 and TRBJ1-2; a possible D gene is TRBD1 (6 bases). Trimming pared 0 bases from V and 1 base from J, leaving 15 bases between. This CDR3 region has 17 residues. CDR1 and CDR2 (germline): LNHNV, YYDKDF (reference sequence). CDR3 nucleotides: TGTGCCACCAGCAGAGATAGGGTGGGGGCAGTTAACTATGGCTACACCTTC. It specifies CATSRDRVGAVNYGYTF.

The chain uses TRBV4-2 and TRBJ2-1; 14 bases agree with TRBD2. This CDR3 is built from 16 residues. Looked up from germline, CDR1 is LGHNA and CDR2 is YNFKEQ. V lost 2 bases, J lost 8 bases, and 5 bases stayed unmatched. CDR3 DNA: TGTGCCAGCAGCCAACAGACTAGCGGGAGGGCCGATGAGCAGTTCTTC. Its protein is CASSQQTSGRADEQFF.

In DNA, the CDR3 is TGTGCCAGCAGCTTAGATACCAACTCAAACACTGAAGCTTTCTTT. Encoded protein: CASSLDTNSNTEAFF. The chain couples TRBV11-2 to TRBJ1-1; D is unclear. CDR1 and CDR2 from the germline V gene are SGHAT and FQNNGV. V lost 0 bases and J lost 2, with 10 bases in between. The CDR3 is 15 amino acids.

This clone was counted between two and nine times. J is TRBJ1-1 and V is TRBV21-1. TRBV21-1 is recorded as a pseudogene. The CDR3 loop spans 10 amino acids. The CDR3 protein is CASSSAEAFF. CDR3 DNA: TGTGCCAGCAGCTCGGCTGAAGCTTTCTTT.

The chain uses TRBV5-1 and TRBJ2-3; TRBD2 aligns across 7 bases. Trimming cost V 4 bases and J 3 bases; bases outside gene matches: 8. Germline V gene sequence: CDR1 SGHRS, CDR2 YFSETQ. The CDR3 length is 15 residues. The CDR3 here is CASSAAGAGTDTQYF. Written as DNA, the CDR3 is TGCGCCAGCAGCGCGGCGGGAGCCGGTACAGATACGCAGTATTTT.

V is TRBV7-8 and J is TRBJ2-3, with a possible D match to TRBD2 (5 bases). Trimming removed 1 base at V and 0 bases at J, with 8 bases between. Germline V gene sequence: CDR1 SGHVS, CDR2 FQNEAQ. CDR3 length equals 15 residues. CDR3 nucleotides: TGTGCCAGCAGCTTAGAACTAGTCAGCACAGATACGCAGTATTTT. This sequence encodes CASSLELVSTDTQYF. Together with reference TRBV7-8 and TRBJ2-3, the CDR3 gives the full variable domain: GAGVSQSPRYKVAKRGQDVALRCDPISGHVSLFWYQQALGQGPEFLTYFQNEAQLDKSGLPSDRFFAERPEGSVSTLKIQRTQQEDSAVYLCASSLELVSTDTQYFGPGTRLTVL.

This chain connects TRBV13 to TRBJ1-1; TRBD1 aligns across 7 bases. The CDR3 covers 14 residues. Unmatched junction bases numbered 5, after V lost 0 bases and J lost 7 bases. Germline CDR1 reads PRHDT; CDR2 reads FYEKMQ (reference sequence). The CDR3 protein is CASSLGPGGHEAFF. In DNA, the CDR3 is TGTGCCAGCAGCTTAGGTCCAGGGGGACATGAAGCTTTCTTT.

For the CDR3, the DNA is TGCGCCAGCAGTACCCGGGAACAGGGCTCATTCAACTATGGCTACACCTTC. Amino acids: CASSTREQGSFNYGYTF. The V gene is TRBV10-2, the J gene TRBJ1-2; a weak D match, TRBD1 (6 bases). CDR3 size: 17 residues. V lost 5 bases and J lost 2, with 21 bases in between. Germline CDR1 and CDR2: WSHSY and SAAADI.

This chain uses TRBV6-6 with TRBJ1-5; 9 nucleotides agree with TRBD1. The V gene end was trimmed by 6 bases and the J gene end by 3 bases; junction bases not matched to a gene: 3. There are 14 residues in the CDR3. The V gene's germline CDR1 is MNHNY and CDR2 SVGAGI (reference sequence). Here the CDR3 reads CASRRTGDNQPQHF. The CDR3, as DNA: TGTGCCAGCAGGCGGACAGGGGACAATCAGCCCCAGCATTTT.

This clone appeared a single time. J is TRBJ1-2 and V is TRBV5-6; D perhaps matches TRBD1 (5 bases). Trimming removed 2 bases at V and 8 bases at J, with 10 bases between. Germline V gene lookup returns CDR1 SGHDT and CDR2 YYEEEE. The CDR3 length is 12 residues. CDR3 sequence reads: CASSLSGDGYTF. The DNA for the CDR3 is TGTGCCAGCAGCTTAAGCGGGGACGGCTACACCTTC.

The chain recombines TRBV6-6 with TRBJ1-1, with D possibly TRBD1 on 6 matching bases. The CDR3 length is 14 residues. Germline CDR1 and CDR2: MNHNY and SVGAGI (reference sequence). Trimming stripped 2 bases from V and 7 bases from J, with 14 bases between. The CDR3 DNA follows: TGTGCCAGCAGTTACCCCCCAGACAGGAATGAAGCTTTCTTT. It specifies CASSYPPDRNEAFF.

In DNA form, the CDR3 reads TGTGCCACTAAGGACACCCAATATAATTCACCCCTCCACTTT. It yields the protein CATKDTQYNSPLHF. The chain joins TRBV7-2 to TRBJ1-6; a weak D match, TRBD1 (5 bases). The V gene lost 10 bases and the J gene lost 4 bases, with 14 bases spanning the gap. Germline CDR1 is SGHTA and CDR2 is FQGNSA. CDR3 size: 14 residues.

The rearrangement joins TRBV5-4 to TRBJ2-3; 11 nucleotides align to TRBD2. This CDR3 region has 16 residues. CDR1 and CDR2 (germline): SGHNT, YYREEE (reference sequence). Trimming cost V 0 bases and J 2 bases; bases outside gene matches: 2. The CDR3 region is CASSLETSGTTDTQYF. Written as DNA, the CDR3 is TGTGCCAGCAGCTTGGAGACTAGCGGGACCACAGATACGCAGTATTTT.

The rearrangement uses TRBV19 and TRBJ2-7, with 9 bases aligning to TRBD1. The length of the CDR3 is 15 residues. Trimming removed 5 bases from V and 4 bases from J; junction bases left unmatched: 9. Germline V lookup: CDR1 LNHDA, CDR2 SQIVND (reference sequence). In DNA form, the CDR3 reads TGTGCCAGTAGTGCCGGGACAGGGCCCGCTTACGAGCAGTACTTC. Its translation is CASSAGTGPAYEQYF. Complete variable domain (other parts from reference TRBV19 and TRBJ2-7): DGGITQSPKYLFRKEGQNVTLSCEQNLNHDAMYWYRQDPGQGLRLIYYSQIVNDFQKGDIAEGYSVSREKKESFPLTVTSAQKNPTAFYLCASSAGTGPAYEQYFGPGTRLTVT.

The rearrangement links TRBV29-1 to TRBJ1-4; D gene unclear. Germline V CDR1 and CDR2: SQVTM, ANQGSEA. Trimming took off 4 bases at V and 5 bases at J, with 5 bases between the two ends. This CDR3 has 11 amino acids. CDR3 amino acids: CSVVRNEKLFF. In DNA form, the CDR3 reads TGCAGCGTTGTTCGGAATGAAAAACTGTTTTTT. The whole variable domain, remainder taken from reference TRBV29-1 and TRBJ1-4, is SAVISQKPSRDICQRGTSLTIQCQVDSQVTMMFWYRQQPGQSLTLIATANQGSEATYESGFVIDKFPISRPNLTFSTLTVSNMSPEDSSIYLCSVVRNEKLFFGSGTQLSVL.

The chain has TRBV14 and TRBJ2-2; D is possibly TRBD2 (5 bases). This CDR3 spans 14 amino acids. The germline CDR1 and CDR2 sequences are SGHDN and FVKESK. V lost 2 bases, J lost 4 bases, and 8 bases lay in between. The CDR3 region is CASSQIRGTGELFF. As DNA, the CDR3 is TGTGCCAGCAGCCAAATACGGGGCACCGGGGAGCTGTTTTTT.

The sample holds one count of this clone. The chain couples TRBV11-1 to TRBJ2-1, with 11 bases aligning to TRBD1. This CDR3 region has 15 residues. CDR1 SGHAT and CDR2 FQDESV come from the germline V gene (reference sequence). Germline trimming cut 6 bases from V and 3 bases from J; bases unmatched to any gene: 4. The CDR3 bases are TGTGCCAGCAGGCGGACAGGGGGCGGCTACAATGAGCAGTTCTTC. Its translation: CASRRTGGGYNEQFF. Using reference TRBV11-1 and TRBJ2-1 for the parts outside the CDR3, the full variable domain is EAEVAQSPRYKITEKSQAVAFWCDPISGHATLYWYRQILGQGPELLVQFQDESVVDDSQLPKDRFSAERLKGVDSTLKIQPAELGDSAMYLCASRRTGGGYNEQFFGPGTRLTVL.

This clone was recorded once. CDR3 region: CASSLGEESRETQYF. The CDR3, as DNA: TGTGCCAGCAGTTTGGGCGAAGAGTCCCGAGAGACCCAGTACTTC. The chain has TRBV28 and TRBJ2-5; no clear D. The CDR3 sequence is 15 residues long. In germline, CDR1 is MDHEN, CDR2 SYDVKM. The V and J ends lost 3 bases and 4 bases respectively, with 15 bases between them. The variable domain in full, with the rest retrieved from reference TRBV28 and TRBJ2-5, is DVKVTQSSRYLVKRTGEKVFLECVQDMDHENMFWYRQDPGLGLRLIYFSYDVKMKEKGDIPEGYSVSREKKERFSLILESASTNQTSMYLCASSLGEESRETQYFGPGTRLLVL.